This T cell receptor beta chain was recovered during a study of T-cell reconstitution after alpha-beta-depleted transplantation in children. This clonotype was found a few times. Germline V gene data show CDR1 as SGHTA and CDR2 as FQGNSA. Trimming removed 5 bases from V and 4 bases from J, with 19 bases in between. The CDR3 loop spans 16 amino acids. The TCRbeta library was prepared with unique molecular identifiers. TCRdb re-analysed the PCR reads in MiXCR, keeping a single row per CDR3 protein. The table lists 350,000 to 400,000 distinct CDR3 sequences, 10% to 15% of them singletons. The TCR comes from a human donor who donated a stem cell graft to a child with Fanconi anemia. The J gene is TRBJ2-3, the V gene TRBV7-2; D unresolved. Sequencing used PBMCs, obtained from the stem cell graft. CDR3 sequence reads: CASSKKDRSLPDTQYF. The CDR3 DNA reads as TGTGCCAGCAGCAAAAAGGACCGGAGCTTGCCAGATACGCAGTATTTT.